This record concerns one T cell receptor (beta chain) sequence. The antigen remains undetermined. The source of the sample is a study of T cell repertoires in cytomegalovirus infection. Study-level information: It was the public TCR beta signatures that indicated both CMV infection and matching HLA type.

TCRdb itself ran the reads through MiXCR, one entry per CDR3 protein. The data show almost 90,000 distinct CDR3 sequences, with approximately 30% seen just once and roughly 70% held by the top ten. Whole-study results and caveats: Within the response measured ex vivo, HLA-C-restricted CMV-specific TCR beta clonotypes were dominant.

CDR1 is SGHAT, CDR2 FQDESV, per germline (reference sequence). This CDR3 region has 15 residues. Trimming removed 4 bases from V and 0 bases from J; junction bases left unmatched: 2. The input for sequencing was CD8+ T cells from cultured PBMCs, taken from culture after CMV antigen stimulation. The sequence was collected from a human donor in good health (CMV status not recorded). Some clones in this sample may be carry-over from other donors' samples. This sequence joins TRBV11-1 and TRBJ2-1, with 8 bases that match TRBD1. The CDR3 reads CASSSDRGSYNEQFF. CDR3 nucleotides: TGTGCCAGCAGCTCAGACAGGGGCTCCTACAATGAGCAGTTCTTC. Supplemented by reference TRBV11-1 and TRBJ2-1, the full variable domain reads EAEVAQSPRYKITEKSQAVAFWCDPISGHATLYWYRQILGQGPELLVQFQDESVVDDSQLPKDRFSAERLKGVDSTLKIQPAELGDSAMYLCASSSDRGSYNEQFFGPGTRLTVL.